The 5 T cell receptor beta chains presented below share a single source sample, sequenced in a study of STAT5B mutations in CD4+ large granular lymphocyte leukemia (dated by TCRdb to 2021 to 2024). Library preparation was by the immunoSEQ multiplex PCR assay. TCRdb stores this immuneACCESS table with in-frame sequences only. Part of the clones is absent; in the studies checked, under half of the shortfall reflects unresolved V genes, and no reason is known for the rest. The sample yields tens of thousands of clones; 70% to 90% were counted once. The ten biggest clones cover roughly 1.2% of the sample. The sample comprised CD4+ T cells from blood buffy coats. These receptors all come from a human donor in good health.

About this clone itself: One end of the junction is discordant with germline, which a read error may explain. This sequence joins TRBV5-4 and TRBJ2-3; the match to TRBD2 covers 13 bases. The length of the CDR3 is 14 residues. Per the germline V gene, CDR1 is SGHNT and CDR2 is YYREEE (reference sequence). The CDR3 bases are TGTGCCAACAGCACGGGACTAGCGGGGTATACGCAGTATTTT. Translated: CANSTGLAGYTQYF.

Here the CDR3 reads CASSYGNLGDQPQHF. CDR3 bases: TGTGCCAGCAGTTACGGGAACCTCGGGGATCAGCCCCAGCATTTT. V and J are TRBV6-6 and TRBJ1-5; no reliable D call. This CDR3 has 15 residues. The V end was cut by 2 bases, the J end by 5 bases, with 13 bases between. Germline V CDR1 and CDR2: MNHNY, SVGAGI (reference sequence).

CDR3 region: CASSYSRLTYEQYF. The CDR3, as DNA: TGTGCCAGCAGTTACTCCCGGCTGACCTACGAGCAGTACTTC. The rearrangement links TRBV6-5 to TRBJ2-7; D uncertain. There are 14 residues in the CDR3. The V gene lost 0 bases and the J gene lost 2 bases, with 8 bases spanning the gap. Germline-derived CDR1 and CDR2 are MNHEY and SVGAGI.

V gene TRBV4-1 combines with J gene TRBJ2-2; TRBD2 is a possible D gene (6 bases). Germline V lookup: CDR1 MGHRA, CDR2 YSYEKL. V was trimmed by 7 bases and J by 8 bases, leaving 14 bases between them. The CDR3 contains 13 residues. The CDR3 protein is CASNRGGSGELFF. As DNA, the CDR3 is TGCGCCAGCAACCGGGGAGGATCTGGGGAGCTGTTTTTT.

The CDR3 loop reads CASSLEPMTGGLNEQFF. Written as DNA, the CDR3 is TGTGCCAGCAGCTTAGAGCCAATGACAGGGGGCCTGAATGAGCAGTTCTTC. The rearrangement uses TRBV7-9 and TRBJ2-1; 10 positions agree with TRBD1. In germline, CDR1 is SEHNR, CDR2 FQNEAQ (reference sequence). Trimming took 1 base from V and 7 from J; bases not matched to a gene: 10. The CDR3 length is 17 residues.